This TCR beta chain emerged from a study of Graves' ophthalmopathy and Graves' hyperthyroidism. By definition, stable hyperthyroidism involved no ophthalmopathy within 18 months of follow-up. This CDR3 has 20 amino acids. J lost 2 bases, V lost 1 base, and 20 bases had no gene match. From RNA, the CDR3 regions of TCR beta chains were amplified and sequenced. The library came from an HTBI-primed first-round RT-PCR and a second-round multiplex PCR. TCRdb passed the multiplex PCR reads through MiXCR, listing each CDR3 protein once. The sample has 400,000 to 450,000 distinct CDR3 sequences; over 20% are singletons. This clonotype occurred many times.

This clonotype originated in a woman aged 18-29 years with stable Graves' hyperthyroidism. The rearrangement joins TRBV6-7 to TRBJ2-7; 7 bases match TRBD2. TRBV6-7 is annotated as an ORF whose role is uncertain. Sample: peripheral blood. CDR3 nucleotide sequence: TGTGCCAGCAGTTACTTCGTATACCGGGCTAGCGGAAAGGCGGCCTACGAGCAGTACTTC. Protein: CASSYFVYRASGKAAYEQYF.